This TCR beta chain was recorded in a study of blood T cell repertoires in COVID-19. Study overall: COVID-19 samples from acute and convalescent phases originated in the United States, Italy and Spain. In each case, the material was cDNA or gDNA derived from T cells, B-cell-depleted T cells, or PBMCs.

Original methodology: Amplified reference gene primers provided the basis for estimating nucleated cell counts. Some clones are missing from TCRdb's copy, which holds only in-frame ones; the method was immunoSEQ multiplex PCR. The DNA was the basis for D and trimming; V, J and clone size are from that table. This table holds some 130,000 clones, around 82% found once. The sequencing sample was made of peripheral blood. The sequence came from a man aged 55 to 70 with acute or convalescent COVID-19.

The CDR3 sequence is CASSIGTGYEQYF. The CDR3 nucleotides are TGTGCCAGTAGTATCGGGACAGGGTACGAGCAGTACTTC. The chain carries TRBV19 and TRBJ2-7; 9 bases are shared with TRBD1. Trimming removed 3 bases from V and 4 bases from J; junction bases left unmatched: 1. From germline, CDR1 is LNHDA and CDR2 SQIVND (reference sequence). The CDR3 has 13 amino acids.